The 3 T cell receptor beta chains below were found in one sample sequenced in a study of blood T cell repertoires in COVID-19. Produced via immunoSEQ multiplex PCR; TCRdb's table is partial and in-frame only. Of approximately 330,000 clones in the sample, 80% to 90% are singletons; the top ten hold about 4.2%. The sequenced material came from PBMCs or T cells enriched from blood (not recorded which). Receptors originate from a woman in her thirties or forties with acute COVID-19.

This sequence joins TRBV10-3 and TRBJ2-6; D uncertain. Germline-derived CDR1 and CDR2 are ENHRY and SYGVKD. The CDR3 spans 14 residues. The V gene lost 6 bases and the J gene lost 0 bases, with 6 bases spanning the gap. CDR3 sequence (DNA): TGTGCCATCAGACCCAGCTCTGGGGCCAACGTCCTGACTTTC. Its translation: CAIRPSSGANVLTF.

The chain employs TRBV12-3 or TRBV12-4 and TRBJ1-2; D might be TRBD1 (5 bases). The CDR3 sequence is 13 residues long. Trimming took 6 bases from V and 6 from J, leaving 14 bases between them. CDR3 amino acids: CASSLQGTNGYTF. For the CDR3, the DNA is TGTGCCAGCAGCCTCCAGGGTACTAATGGCTACACCTTC.

The chain couples TRBV7-2 to TRBJ2-3; possibly TRBD1 for D (6 bases). CDR1 SGHTA and CDR2 FQGNSA come from the germline V gene. V lost 1 base to trimming and J lost 2 bases, with 13 bases between them. This CDR3 has 16 amino acids. The DNA of the CDR3 is TGTGCCAGCAGCTTAGGAAGCACAGGGCCCACAGATACGCAGTATTTT. Its translation is CASSLGSTGPTDTQYF.